These 27 T cell receptor beta chains were all obtained from the same sample, sequenced in a study of blood T cell repertoires in COVID-19. This table comes from immunoSEQ multiplex PCR, and its TCRdb copy is limited to in-frame clones, with some not included. The repertoire holds about 170,000 clones, with just under 85% as singletons. The material sequenced was peripheral blood. All receptors derive from a man aged 35 to 55 who had recovered from COVID-19.

The chain uses TRBV27 and TRBJ1-2, with TRBD1 matching 7 bases. This CDR3 is built from 14 residues. V was clipped by 4 bases and J by 4 bases; unmatched bases: 6. The germline V gene has CDR1 MNHEY and CDR2 SMNVEV (reference sequence). The CDR3 protein is CASSSAGQIYGYTF. DNA of the CDR3: TGTGCCAGCAGTTCCGCGGGACAGATCTATGGCTACACCTTC.

The chain carries TRBV27 and TRBJ1-2; D is perhaps TRBD1 (6 bases). The V end was cut by 2 bases, the J end by 10 bases, with 11 bases between. The CDR3 is made up of 12 amino acids. From germline, CDR1 is MNHEY and CDR2 SMNVEV (reference sequence). CDR3 residues: CASSLGGGVYTF. The CDR3 region has the DNA TGTGCCAGCAGTTTAGGCGGGGGCGTCTACACCTTC.

The genes are TRBV11-2 and TRBJ2-7; D is possibly TRBD1 (5 bases). V was clipped by 4 bases and J by 4 bases, with 20 bases between them. Germline CDR1 and CDR2: SGHAT and FQNNGV. The CDR3 extends over 16 amino acids. CDR3 amino acids: CASSSKGSAALYEQYF. In DNA, the CDR3 is TGTGCCAGCAGCTCGAAGGGGTCGGCCGCCCTGTACGAGCAGTACTTC.

The chain links TRBV28 to TRBJ2-5; D possibly corresponds to TRBD1 (5 bases). The germline V gene has CDR1 MDHEN and CDR2 SYDVKM. This CDR3 region has 15 residues. CDR3 loop: CATATGWGTQETQYF. The CDR3 region has the DNA TGTGCGACAGCTACGGGTTGGGGAACCCAAGAGACCCAGTACTTC.

The chain uses TRBV6-5 and TRBJ2-7, with 7 positions matching TRBD2. J gave up 0 bases and V 6 bases, and 2 bases lay outside the gene matches. This CDR3 contains 13 residues. Looked up from germline, CDR1 is MNHEY and CDR2 is SVGAGI. CDR3 loop: CASRGGFSYEQYF. Here the CDR3 DNA reads TGTGCCAGCAGGGGAGGGTTCTCCTACGAGCAGTACTTC.

J is TRBJ2-5 and V is TRBV6-5; D gene uncertain. Looked up from germline, CDR1 is MNHEY and CDR2 is SVGAGI. The V end was cut by 0 bases, the J end by 0 bases, with 5 bases between. The CDR3 is 14 amino acids. Here the CDR3 DNA reads TGTGCCAGCAGTTACTCCCGGTACCAAGAGACCCAGTACTTC. It translates to CASSYSRYQETQYF.

The chain links TRBV6-2 or TRBV6-3 to TRBJ1-1; D not certain. This CDR3 spans 15 amino acids. Looked up from germline, CDR1 is MNHEY and CDR2 is SVGEGT. V was shortened by 7 bases and J by 1 base, with 16 bases between the two germline ends. The CDR3 reads CASIPTQRRNTEAFF. The CDR3 coding sequence is TGTGCCAGCATCCCCACCCAGCGGCGGAACACTGAAGCTTTCTTT.

This clone is judged large (0.1 to 1%). The rearrangement links TRBV11-3 to TRBJ2-2, with D perhaps TRBD1 (5 bases). The CDR3 covers 15 residues. Germline CDR1 and CDR2: SGHNT and YENEEA. V was clipped by 3 bases and J by 1 base, with 9 bases between them. DNA for the CDR3: TGTGCCAGCAGCTTGGGGCACGGGAACACCGGGGAGCTGTTTTTT. As protein: CASSLGHGNTGELFF.

This rearrangement joins TRBV7-3 to TRBJ2-3, with TRBD2 identical over 12 bases. The CDR3 loop spans 18 amino acids. The V gene's germline CDR1 is SGHTA and CDR2 FQGTGA. The junction had 9 bases not matched to a gene; V was cut back by 5 bases and J by 0 bases. CDR3 amino acids: CASSQAPSGRASTDTQYF. In DNA form, the CDR3 reads TGTGCCAGCAGCCAAGCCCCTAGCGGGAGGGCTAGCACAGATACGCAGTATTTT.

The chain is built from TRBV3-1 (or the pseudogene TRBV3-2) and TRBJ2-7; TRBD2 agrees at 10 bases. This CDR3 spans 15 amino acids. V trimming: 4 bases; J trimming: 4 bases; junction bases outside the gene matches: 7. Germline CDR1 reads LGHDT; CDR2 reads YNNKEL (reference sequence). The CDR3, as DNA: TGTGCCAGCAGCCCGTCTAGCGGGGGTGAATACGAGCAGTACTTC. Amino acid sequence: CASSPSSGGEYEQYF.

The chain has TRBV2 and TRBJ2-1; D is possibly TRBD1 (5 bases). The CDR3 totals 16 residues. Germline loops: CDR1 SNHLY, CDR2 FYNNEI. V lost 4 bases, J lost 5 bases, and 18 bases lay in between. The CDR3 is CASSGGTSLLHNEQFF. The CDR3 region has the DNA TGTGCCAGCAGTGGGGGCACAAGTTTACTTCACAATGAGCAGTTCTTC.

The V and J genes are TRBV6-2 or TRBV6-3 and TRBJ2-1; no reliable D call. Germline-derived CDR1 and CDR2 are MNHEY and SVGEGT. Trimming left V 5 bases short and J 6 bases short, with 8 bases between. This CDR3 is 12 amino acids long. The CDR3 is CASSGESNEQFF. DNA of the CDR3: TGTGCCAGCAGTGGAGAATCCAATGAGCAGTTCTTC.

The rearrangement joins TRBV30 to TRBJ2-7; TRBD1 agrees at 11 bases. Looked up from germline, CDR1 is GTSNPN and CDR2 is SVGIG (reference sequence). Trimming at V came to 4 bases and at J to 3 bases, leaving 5 bases not matched to a gene. The CDR3 contains 14 residues. CDR3 sequence: CAWNWDRGNYEQYF. CDR3 nucleotides: TGTGCCTGGAATTGGGACAGGGGGAACTACGAGCAGTACTTC.

V usage is TRBV18 and J usage is TRBJ1-1; D is unresolved. This CDR3 contains 15 residues. From germline, CDR1 is KGHSH and CDR2 LQKENI. V lost 4 bases and J 1 base, leaving 13 bases between the germline ends. In nucleotides, the CDR3 is TGTGCCAGCTCACGAAACGGAGGGAAGAACACTGAAGCTTTCTTT. Its translation: CASSRNGGKNTEAFF.

The V gene is TRBV12-3 or TRBV12-4, the J gene TRBJ1-2; 8 bases map to TRBD1. The CDR3 contains 13 residues. V lost 6 bases, J lost 5 bases, and 5 bases stayed unmatched. CDR3 nucleotide sequence: TGTGCCAGCAGAAACCAGGGGGCATATGGCTACACCTTC. The encoded protein is CASRNQGAYGYTF.

V usage is TRBV19 and J usage is TRBJ2-1; TRBD2 aligns across 9 bases. Germline loops: CDR1 LNHDA, CDR2 SQIVND (reference sequence). The CDR3 spans 16 residues. J was trimmed by 8 bases and V by 1 base; bases with no gene match: 9. The CDR3, as DNA: TGTGCCAGTAGTATAGGGACCACGGGACTAGCTCATGAGCAGTTCTTC. Amino acid sequence: CASSIGTTGLAHEQFF. The variable domain in full, with the rest retrieved from reference TRBV19 and TRBJ2-1, is DGGITQSPKYLFRKEGQNVTLSCEQNLNHDAMYWYRQDPGQGLRLIYYSQIVNDFQKGDIAEGYSVSREKKESFPLTVTSAQKNPTAFYLCASSIGTTGLAHEQFFGPGTRLTVL.

This chain joins TRBV6-2 or TRBV6-3 and TRBJ1-1, with TRBD1 matching 7 bases. Per germline, CDR1 MNHEY and CDR2 SVGEGT. The length of the CDR3 is 15 residues. V gave up 4 bases and J gave up 0 bases; unmatched junction bases: 5. This chain's CDR3 is CASSSRRGLNTEAFF. CDR3 nucleotides: TGTGCCAGCAGTTCCCGGAGGGGGCTGAACACTGAAGCTTTCTTT.

The chain couples TRBV11-2 to TRBJ1-3, with D hard to call. This CDR3 spans 12 amino acids. Trimming pared 5 bases from V and 4 bases from J, leaving 6 bases between. The germline V gene encodes CDR1 SGHAT and CDR2 FQNNGV. This CDR3 reads CASSLRGNTIYF. Here the CDR3 DNA reads TGTGCCAGCAGCCTTCGGGGAAACACCATATATTTT. Combining the CDR3 with reference TRBV11-2 and TRBJ1-3 gives the whole variable domain EAGVAQSPRYKIIEKRQSVAFWCNPISGHATLYWYQQILGQGPKLLIQFQNNGVVDDSQLPKDRFSAERLKGVDSTLKIQPAKLEDSAVYLCASSLRGNTIYFGEGSWLTVV.

This clone was seen a handful of times. The V gene is TRBV6-2 or TRBV6-3, the J gene TRBJ2-3; 10 nucleotides agree with TRBD2. CDR1 is MNHEY and CDR2 is SVGEGT in the germline V gene. The length of the CDR3 is 17 residues. The V segment lost 2 bases and the J segment 1 base; nucleotides outside the gene matches: 6. CDR3 residues: CASSYRLAGERTDTQYF. The CDR3 bases are TGTGCCAGCAGTTACCGGCTAGCGGGAGAACGCACAGATACGCAGTATTTT.

The J gene is TRBJ1-3, the V gene TRBV5-6; no clear D. From germline, CDR1 is SGHDT and CDR2 YYEEEE. The CDR3 covers 12 residues. Trimming shortened V by 2 bases and J by 4 bases, and 4 bases separated the two germline ends. The CDR3 reads CASSFGGNTIYF. The CDR3 DNA sequence: TGTGCCAGCAGCTTCGGGGGAAACACCATATATTTT.

The J gene is TRBJ1-4, the V gene TRBV15, with 9 positions matching TRBD1. V shed 4 bases and J 6 bases; nucleotides not matched to a gene: 3. This CDR3 spans 14 amino acids. Germline CDR1 LNHNV, CDR2 YYDKDF (reference sequence). The CDR3 is CATSTRQGDEKLFF. For the CDR3, the DNA is TGTGCCACCAGCACTAGACAGGGGGATGAAAAACTGTTTTTT.

The chain recombines TRBV3-1 (or the pseudogene TRBV3-2) with TRBJ1-5; 9 bases line up with TRBD1. V dropped 4 bases and J dropped 2; count of bases not matched to a gene: 6. Germline assignment: CDR1 LGHDT and CDR2 YNNKEL (reference sequence). This CDR3 is built from 16 residues. Written as DNA, the CDR3 is TGTGCCAGCAGCCGCGGGACAGGGTCGGGCAATCAGCCCCAGCATTTT. Translation gives CASSRGTGSGNQPQHF.

The chain links TRBV5-4 to TRBJ2-7; TRBD1 matches 7 bases. The CDR3 totals 20 residues. Looked up from germline, CDR1 is SGHNT and CDR2 is YYREEE (reference sequence). V lost 9 bases, J lost 4 bases, and 31 bases stayed unmatched. CDR3 in amino acids: CATFYARTGTAALGIYEQYF. The CDR3 bases are TGTGCCACCTTTTACGCCCGAACTGGGACAGCCGCTCTCGGAATATACGAGCAGTACTTC.

The chain recombines TRBV3-1 (or the pseudogene TRBV3-2) with TRBJ1-2, with a possible D match to TRBD1 (6 bases). The germline V gene encodes CDR1 LGHDT and CDR2 YNNKEL (reference sequence). This CDR3 has 15 residues. V gave up 5 bases and J gave up 8 bases, with 21 bases separating them. The CDR3 sequence is CASSLEPGQIYGYTF. The CDR3 nucleotides are TGTGCCAGCAGCTTAGAGCCGGGACAAATTTACGGCTACACCTTC.

The V gene is TRBV27, the J gene TRBJ2-3; TRBD2 aligns across 10 bases. Germline V gene data show CDR1 as MNHEY and CDR2 as SMNVEV (reference sequence). V trimming: 10 bases; J trimming: 4 bases; junction bases outside the gene matches: 11. This CDR3 is 15 amino acids long. The CDR3 bases are TGTGCCACCCTGTCACTAGCGGGACTCCCAGATACGCAGTATTTT. Its protein product is CATLSLAGLPDTQYF.

J is TRBJ1-1 and V is TRBV4-3; D unclear. With 4 bases removed from V and 8 bases from J, the gap between germline ends came to 17 bases. The CDR3 consists of 14 residues. Germline V CDR1 and CDR2: LGHNA, YSLEER. The CDR3 spells CASSPGLAFSEAFF. The CDR3 DNA sequence: TGCGCCAGCAGCCCTGGCTTGGCTTTTTCGGAAGCTTTCTTT.

This clone was counted only a few times. The V gene is TRBV20-1, the J gene TRBJ2-7; D is perhaps TRBD1 (5 bases). V lost 3 bases and J 3 bases, leaving 6 bases between the germline ends. Germline CDR1 and CDR2: DFQATT and SNEGSKA (reference sequence). The CDR3 contains 11 residues. DNA of the CDR3: TGCAGTGCTAGGGACAACTACGAGCAGTACTTC. Encoded protein: CSARDNYEQYF.